The present T cell receptor beta chain was sequenced within a study of T-cell memory formation after mild COVID-19. The CDR3 has 13 amino acids. V lost 2 bases, J lost 7 bases, and 12 bases lay in between. One entry per CDR3 protein results from TCRdb running MiXCR on the 5' RACE reads. Here the sample spans approximately 400,000 distinct CDR3 sequences, 20% to 25% being singletons. The chain combines TRBV12-3 or TRBV12-4 with TRBJ2-7; tentative D call: TRBD1 (6 bases). The source is an adult woman who had mild COVID-19 (a few samples of this study predate the infection). Cell type and time point are not known. Source material: PBMCs or a T cell subset sorted from them (not recorded which). CDR3 sequence: CASSLWDKSEQYF. The CDR3 DNA follows: TGTGCCAGCAGTTTATGGGACAAGTCAGAGCAGTACTTC.